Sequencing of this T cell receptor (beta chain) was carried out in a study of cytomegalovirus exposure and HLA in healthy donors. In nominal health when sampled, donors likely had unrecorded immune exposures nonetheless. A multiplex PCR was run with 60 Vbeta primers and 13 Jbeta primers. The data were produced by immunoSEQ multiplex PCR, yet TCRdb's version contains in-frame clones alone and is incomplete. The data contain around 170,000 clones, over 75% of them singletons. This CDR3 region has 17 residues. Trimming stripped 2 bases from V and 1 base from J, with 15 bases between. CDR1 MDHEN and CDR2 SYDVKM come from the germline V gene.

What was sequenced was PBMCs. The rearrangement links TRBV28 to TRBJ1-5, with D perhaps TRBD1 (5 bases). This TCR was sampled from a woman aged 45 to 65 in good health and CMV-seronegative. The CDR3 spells CASSLRRGGFSNQPQHF. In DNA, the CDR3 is TGTGCCAGCAGTTTACGGAGGGGCGGATTCAGCAATCAGCCCCAGCATTTT.